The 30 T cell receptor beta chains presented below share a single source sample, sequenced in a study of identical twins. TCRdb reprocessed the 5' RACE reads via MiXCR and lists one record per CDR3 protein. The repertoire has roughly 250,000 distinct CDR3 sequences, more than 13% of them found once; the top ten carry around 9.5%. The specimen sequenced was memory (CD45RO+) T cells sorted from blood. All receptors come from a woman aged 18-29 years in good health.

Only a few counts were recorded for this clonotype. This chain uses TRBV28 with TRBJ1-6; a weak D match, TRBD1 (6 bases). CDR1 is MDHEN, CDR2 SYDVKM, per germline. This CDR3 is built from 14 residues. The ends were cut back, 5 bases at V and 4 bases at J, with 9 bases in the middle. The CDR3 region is CASSPQGYNSPLHF. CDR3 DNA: TGTGCCAGCAGTCCACAGGGTTATAATTCACCCCTCCACTTT.

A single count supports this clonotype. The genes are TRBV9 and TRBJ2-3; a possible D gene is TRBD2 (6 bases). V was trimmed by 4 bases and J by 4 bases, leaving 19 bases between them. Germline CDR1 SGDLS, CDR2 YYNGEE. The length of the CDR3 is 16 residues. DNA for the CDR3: TGTGCCAGCAGCTTAAGGAGGGGCTCAGGAGCAGATACGCAGTATTTT. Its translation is CASSLRRGSGADTQYF. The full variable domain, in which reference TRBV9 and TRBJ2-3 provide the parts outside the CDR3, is DSGVTQTPKHLITATGQRVTLRCSPRSGDLSVYWYQQSLDQGLQFLIQYYNGEERAKGNILERFSAQQFPDLHSELNLSSLELGDSALYFCASSLRRGSGADTQYFGPGTRLTVL.

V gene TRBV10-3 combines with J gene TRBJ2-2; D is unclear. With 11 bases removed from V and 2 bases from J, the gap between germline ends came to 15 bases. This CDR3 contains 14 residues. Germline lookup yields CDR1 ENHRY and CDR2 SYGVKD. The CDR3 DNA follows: TGTGCCGTGGGTAGCAGCCTTAACACCGGGGAGCTGTTTTTT. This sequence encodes CAVGSSLNTGELFF.

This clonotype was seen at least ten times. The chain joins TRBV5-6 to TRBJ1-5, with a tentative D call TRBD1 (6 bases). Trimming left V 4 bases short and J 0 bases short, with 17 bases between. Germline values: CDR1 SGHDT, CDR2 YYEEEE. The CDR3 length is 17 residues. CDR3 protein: CASSARGTTYSNQPQHF. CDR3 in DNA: TGTGCCAGCAGCGCCCGGGGGACAACTTATAGCAATCAGCCCCAGCATTTT.

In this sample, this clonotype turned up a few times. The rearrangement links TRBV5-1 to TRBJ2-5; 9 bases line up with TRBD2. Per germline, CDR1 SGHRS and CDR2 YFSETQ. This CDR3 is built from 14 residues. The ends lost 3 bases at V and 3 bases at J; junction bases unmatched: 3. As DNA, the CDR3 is TGCGCCAGCAGCTCCCGGACTAGCGAAGAGACCCAGTACTTC. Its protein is CASSSRTSEETQYF.

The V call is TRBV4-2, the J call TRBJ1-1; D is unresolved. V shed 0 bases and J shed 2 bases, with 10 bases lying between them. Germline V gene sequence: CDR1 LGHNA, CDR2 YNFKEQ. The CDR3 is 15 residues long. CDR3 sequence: CASSQEPEANTEAFF. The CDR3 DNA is TGTGCCAGCAGCCAAGAACCAGAAGCTAACACTGAAGCTTTCTTT.

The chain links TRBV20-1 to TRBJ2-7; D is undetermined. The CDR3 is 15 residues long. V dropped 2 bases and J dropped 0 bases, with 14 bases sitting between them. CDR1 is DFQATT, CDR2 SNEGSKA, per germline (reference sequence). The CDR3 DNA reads TGCAGTGCTAGACCCCTAGTTGTTAGCTCCTACGAGCAGTACTTC. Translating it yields CSARPLVVSSYEQYF.

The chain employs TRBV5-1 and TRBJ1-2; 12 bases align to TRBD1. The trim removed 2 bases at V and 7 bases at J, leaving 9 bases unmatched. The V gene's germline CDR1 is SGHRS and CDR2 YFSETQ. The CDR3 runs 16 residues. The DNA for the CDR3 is TGCGCCAGCAGCTTAGACCCTCCGGGACAGGGGGCTGGCTACACCTTC. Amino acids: CASSLDPPGQGAGYTF.

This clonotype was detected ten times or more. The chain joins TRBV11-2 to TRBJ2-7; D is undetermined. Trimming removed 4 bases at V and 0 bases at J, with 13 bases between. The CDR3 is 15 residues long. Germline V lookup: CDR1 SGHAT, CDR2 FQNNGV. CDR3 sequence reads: CASSSLGSGSYEQYF. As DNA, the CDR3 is TGTGCCAGCAGCTCCCTCGGTTCAGGCTCCTACGAGCAGTACTTC.

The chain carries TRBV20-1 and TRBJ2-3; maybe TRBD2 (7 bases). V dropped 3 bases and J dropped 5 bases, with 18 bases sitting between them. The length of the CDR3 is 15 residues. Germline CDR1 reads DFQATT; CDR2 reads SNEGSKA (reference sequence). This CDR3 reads CSASPGLGGGDTQYF. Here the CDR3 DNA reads TGCAGTGCTAGTCCCGGACTAGGGGGGGGAGATACGCAGTATTTT.

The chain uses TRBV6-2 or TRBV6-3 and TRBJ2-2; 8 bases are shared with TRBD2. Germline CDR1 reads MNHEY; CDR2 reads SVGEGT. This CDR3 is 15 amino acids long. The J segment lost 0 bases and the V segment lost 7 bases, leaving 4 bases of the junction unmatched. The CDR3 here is CASKVAGTNTGELFF. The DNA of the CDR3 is TGTGCCAGCAAGGTAGCGGGGACGAACACCGGGGAGCTGTTTTTT.

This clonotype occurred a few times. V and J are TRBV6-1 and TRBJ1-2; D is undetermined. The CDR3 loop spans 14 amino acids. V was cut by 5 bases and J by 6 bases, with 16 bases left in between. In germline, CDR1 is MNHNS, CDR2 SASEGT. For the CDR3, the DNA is TGTGCCAGCAGTAGCATTCCAGGACCCGATGGCTACACCTTC. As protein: CASSSIPGPDGYTF.

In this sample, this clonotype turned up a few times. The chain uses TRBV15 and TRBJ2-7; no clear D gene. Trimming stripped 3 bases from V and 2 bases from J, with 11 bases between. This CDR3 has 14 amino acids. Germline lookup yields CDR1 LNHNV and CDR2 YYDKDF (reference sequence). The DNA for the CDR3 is TGTGCCACCAGCAGTTCGGCGCCCACCTACGAGCAGTACTTC. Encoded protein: CATSSSAPTYEQYF.

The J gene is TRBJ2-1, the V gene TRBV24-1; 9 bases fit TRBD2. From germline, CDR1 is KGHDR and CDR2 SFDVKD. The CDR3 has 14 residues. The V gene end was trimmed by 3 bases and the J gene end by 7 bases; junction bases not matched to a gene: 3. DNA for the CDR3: TGTGCCACCAGTGATAGCGGGGGGTGGAATGAGCAGTTCTTC. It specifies CATSDSGGWNEQFF.

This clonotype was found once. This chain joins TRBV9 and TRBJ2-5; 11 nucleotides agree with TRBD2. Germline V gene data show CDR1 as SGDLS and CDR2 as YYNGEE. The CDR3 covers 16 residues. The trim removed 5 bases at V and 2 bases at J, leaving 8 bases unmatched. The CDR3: CASSFGLAGTQETQYF. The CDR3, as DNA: TGTGCCAGCAGTTTTGGACTAGCGGGCACACAAGAGACCCAGTACTTC. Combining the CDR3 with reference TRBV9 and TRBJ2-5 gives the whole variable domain DSGVTQTPKHLITATGQRVTLRCSPRSGDLSVYWYQQSLDQGLQFLIQYYNGEERAKGNILERFSAQQFPDLHSELNLSSLELGDSALYFCASSFGLAGTQETQYFGPGTRLLVL.

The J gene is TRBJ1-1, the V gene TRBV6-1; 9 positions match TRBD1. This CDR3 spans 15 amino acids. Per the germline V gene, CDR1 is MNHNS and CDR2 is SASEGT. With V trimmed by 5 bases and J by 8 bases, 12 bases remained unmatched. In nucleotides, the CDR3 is TGTGCCAGCAGTACGGCCGGGACAGGGTCTCGGGAAGCTTTCTTT. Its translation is CASSTAGTGSREAFF.

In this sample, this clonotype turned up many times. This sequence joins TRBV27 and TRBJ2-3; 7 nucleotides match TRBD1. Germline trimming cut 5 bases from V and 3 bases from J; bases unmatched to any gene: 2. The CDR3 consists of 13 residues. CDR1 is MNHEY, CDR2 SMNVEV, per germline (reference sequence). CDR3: CASSGRGTDTQYF. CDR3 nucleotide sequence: TGTGCCAGCAGTGGCAGGGGGACAGATACGCAGTATTTT.

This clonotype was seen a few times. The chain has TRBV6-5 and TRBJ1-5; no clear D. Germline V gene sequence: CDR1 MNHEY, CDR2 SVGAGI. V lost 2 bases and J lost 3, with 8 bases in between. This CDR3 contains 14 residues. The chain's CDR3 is CASSYLQDNQPQHF. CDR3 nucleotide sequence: TGTGCCAGCAGTTACCTACAAGACAATCAGCCCCAGCATTTT.

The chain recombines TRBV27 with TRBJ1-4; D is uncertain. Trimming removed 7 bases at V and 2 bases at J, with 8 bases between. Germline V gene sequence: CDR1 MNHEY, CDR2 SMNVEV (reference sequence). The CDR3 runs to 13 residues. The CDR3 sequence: CASTSSTNEKLFF. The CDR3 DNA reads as TGTGCCAGCACGTCTTCTACTAATGAAAAACTGTTTTTT.

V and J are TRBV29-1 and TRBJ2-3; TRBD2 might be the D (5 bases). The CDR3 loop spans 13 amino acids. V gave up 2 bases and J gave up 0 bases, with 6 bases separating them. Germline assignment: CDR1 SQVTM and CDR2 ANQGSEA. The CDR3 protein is CSVERGSTDTQYF. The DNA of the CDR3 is TGCAGCGTTGAACGGGGTAGCACAGATACGCAGTATTTT.

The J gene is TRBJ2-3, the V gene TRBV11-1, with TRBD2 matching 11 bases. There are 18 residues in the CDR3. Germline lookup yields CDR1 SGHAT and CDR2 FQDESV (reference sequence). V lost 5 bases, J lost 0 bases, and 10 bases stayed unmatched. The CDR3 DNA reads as TGTGCCAGCAGCCCGCGGACTAGCGGGTTCAGTAGCACAGATACGCAGTATTTT. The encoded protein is CASSPRTSGFSSTDTQYF.

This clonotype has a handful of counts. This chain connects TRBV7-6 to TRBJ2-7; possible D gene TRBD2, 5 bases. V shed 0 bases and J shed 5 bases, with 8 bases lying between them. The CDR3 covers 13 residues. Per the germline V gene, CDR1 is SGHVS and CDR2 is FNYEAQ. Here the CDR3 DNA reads TGTGCCAGCAGCTTAGCGGTGGGAGACGAGCAGTACTTC. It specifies CASSLAVGDEQYF.

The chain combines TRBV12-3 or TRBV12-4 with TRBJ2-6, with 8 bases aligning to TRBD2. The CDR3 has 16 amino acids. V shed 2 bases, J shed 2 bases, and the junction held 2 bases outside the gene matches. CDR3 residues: CASSLSGGAGANVLTF. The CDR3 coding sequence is TGTGCCAGCAGTTTAAGCGGGGGCGCTGGGGCCAACGTCCTGACTTTC.

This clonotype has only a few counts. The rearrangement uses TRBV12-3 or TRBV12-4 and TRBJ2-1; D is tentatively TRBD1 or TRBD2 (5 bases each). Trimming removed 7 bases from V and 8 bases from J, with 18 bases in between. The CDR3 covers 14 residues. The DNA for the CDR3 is TGTGCCAGCAACTACTGGGACCACGGGGATGAGCAGTTCTTC. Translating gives CASNYWDHGDEQFF.

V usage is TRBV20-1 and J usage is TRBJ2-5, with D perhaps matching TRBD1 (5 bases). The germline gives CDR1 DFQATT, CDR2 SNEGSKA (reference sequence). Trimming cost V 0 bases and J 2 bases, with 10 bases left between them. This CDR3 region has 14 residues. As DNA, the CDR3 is TGCAGTGCTAGAGAGAGAACAGGACAAGAGACCCAGTACTTC. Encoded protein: CSARERTGQETQYF.

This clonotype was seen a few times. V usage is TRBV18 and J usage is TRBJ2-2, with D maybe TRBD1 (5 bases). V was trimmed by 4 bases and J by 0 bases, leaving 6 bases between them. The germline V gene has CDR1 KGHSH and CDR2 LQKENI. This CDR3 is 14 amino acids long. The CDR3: CASSRGTNTGELFF. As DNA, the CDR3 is TGTGCCAGCTCACGGGGCACGAACACCGGGGAGCTGTTTTTT.

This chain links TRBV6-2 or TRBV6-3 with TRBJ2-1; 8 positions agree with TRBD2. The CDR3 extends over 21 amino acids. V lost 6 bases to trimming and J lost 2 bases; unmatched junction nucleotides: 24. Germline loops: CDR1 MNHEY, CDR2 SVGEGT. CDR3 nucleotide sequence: TGTGCCAGCAGGGTCGGCCGGGGGGGCCGGCTTCTAGGTTTTGCCTACAATGAGCAGTTCTTC. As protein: CASRVGRGGRLLGFAYNEQFF.

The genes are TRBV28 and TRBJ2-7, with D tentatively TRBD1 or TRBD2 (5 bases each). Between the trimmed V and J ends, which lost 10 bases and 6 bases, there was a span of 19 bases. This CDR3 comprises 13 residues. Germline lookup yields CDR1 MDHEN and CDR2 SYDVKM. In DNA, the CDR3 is TGTGCCACCATAGCAGGGACGGTTCGCGAGCAGTACTTC. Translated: CATIAGTVREQYF.

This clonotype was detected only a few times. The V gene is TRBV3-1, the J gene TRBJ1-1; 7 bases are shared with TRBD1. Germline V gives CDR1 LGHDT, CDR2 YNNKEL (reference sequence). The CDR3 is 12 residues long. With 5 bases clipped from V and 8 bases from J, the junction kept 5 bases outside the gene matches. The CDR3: CASSTQGWEAFF. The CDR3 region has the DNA TGTGCCAGCAGCACACAGGGGTGGGAAGCTTTCTTT.

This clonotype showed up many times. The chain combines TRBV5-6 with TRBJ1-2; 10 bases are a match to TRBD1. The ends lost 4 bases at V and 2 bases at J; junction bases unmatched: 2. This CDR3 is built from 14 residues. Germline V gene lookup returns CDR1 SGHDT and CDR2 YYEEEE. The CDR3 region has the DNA TGTGCCAGCAGCGGACAGGGGGTAAACTATGGCTACACCTTC. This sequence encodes CASSGQGVNYGYTF.